The present entry profiles one T cell receptor (beta chain) with its context. Profiling relied on immunoSEQ multiplex PCR, and the TCRdb table lists in-frame clones only, not all of them. The sample yields tens of thousands of clones, more than 80% seen once. These data originate in a study of OX40 agonist ivuxolimab in advanced cancers. CDR3 size: 14 residues. The ends lost 8 bases at V and 11 bases at J; junction bases unmatched: 18. Germline assignment: CDR1 SGHRS and CDR2 YFSETQ. The TCR comes from an adult with an advanced solid tumor such as melanoma, head and neck, liver or kidney cancer. The chain has TRBV5-1 and TRBJ1-1; 7 bases map to TRBD1. Material: CD4+ or CD8+ T cells sorted from blood, obtained in a trial of the OX40 agonist ivuxolimab. CDR3 region: CARINRGPLSLAFF. CDR3 DNA sequence: TGCGCCAGGATAAACAGGGGCCCCCTCTCGTTGGCTTTCTTT. The full variable domain, in which reference TRBV5-1 and TRBJ1-1 provide the parts outside the CDR3, is KAGVTQTPRYLIKTRGQQVTLSCSPISGHRSVSWYQQTPGQGLQFLFEYFSETQRNKGNFPGRFSGRQFSNSRSEMNVSTLELGDSALYLCARINRGPLSLAFFGQGTRLTVV.